One TCR beta chain is described in this entry. This entry comes from a study of blood T cell repertoires in COVID-19. On the study more broadly: The United States, Italy and Spain provided the acute and convalescent COVID-19 samples.

Profiled with immunoSEQ multiplex PCR; TCRdb holds only in-frame clones, not every one. The sample holds over 200,000 clones, around 81% seen once. Deletions cut 5 bases from V and 3 bases from J, with 13 bases between. CDR1 is SGHTA, CDR2 FQGTGA, per germline. The CDR3 totals 14 residues. The origin of this receptor is a man over 45 with active or convalescent COVID-19. The sequenced material came from peripheral blood. The V call is TRBV7-3, the J call TRBJ1-1; TRBD1 is a possible D gene (6 bases). CDR3 region: CASSPRGGHTEAFF. The DNA of the CDR3 is TGTGCCAGCAGCCCCCGGGGGGGCCACACTGAAGCTTTCTTT.